This T cell receptor beta chain was captured in a study of T cell repertoires in cytomegalovirus infection. As for the study in general: From public TCR beta signatures came an indication of both CMV infection and matching HLA type.

Whole-study findings and limits: Dominating the ex vivo response were HLA-C-restricted CMV-specific TCR beta clonotypes.

For this clonotype: Its matching antigen is unknown.

Via MiXCR, TCRdb re-called the reads, giving one row per CDR3 protein. Of hundreds of thousands of distinct CDR3 sequences in the sample, 35% were seen once. The CDR3 sequence is 10 residues long. The germline CDR1 and CDR2 sequences are SGHDN and FVKESK. V shed 2 bases and J shed 7 bases, with 2 bases lying between them. The receptor was isolated from a human donor in good health (CMV status not recorded). Some clones in this sample may be carry-over from other donors' samples. The V gene is TRBV14, the J gene TRBJ1-1, with D hard to call. Specimen: PBMCs. CDR3 DNA sequence: TGTGCCAGCAGCCAAAATGAAGCTTTCTTT. Translating it yields CASSQNEAFF.